A selection of T cell receptor beta chains follows, all from one sample in a study of shared clonotypes between healthy human individuals. Sequenced by immunoSEQ multiplex PCR; TCRdb stores in-frame clones only, minus some. The sample lists roughly 2 million clones, around 95% seen once, with roughly 0.13% in the top ten. The sample comprised naive CD4+ T cells sorted from blood. These TCRs come from a young man in good health. The CDR3 runs from the conserved cysteine through the conserved F or W. D genes are given only for firm matches. Expanded clones get a size class; other rows say once, few or many, or leave the size out.

TGTGCCAGCAGCCAGGGACAGCTATACGAGCAGTACTTC	CASSQGQLYEQYF	TRBJ2-7	TRBD1	TRBV6-5	NA
TGTGCCATCAGTGAGGGGGTGTACGGCTACACCTTC	CAISEGVYGYTF	TRBJ1-2	NA	TRBV10-3	NA
TGTGCCAGCAGTTTATCCTCTGGAAACACCATATATTTT	CASSLSSGNTIYF	TRBJ1-3	NA	TRBV28	NA
TGTGCCAGCAGCATAGCGGGGGCTCGCACCGGGGAGCTGTTTTTT	CASSIAGARTGELFF	TRBJ2-2	TRBD2	TRBV5-4	NA
TGTGCCAGCAGCGTGTTCAATACCATACAAAGTCGGGCCAACGTCCTGACTTTC	CASSVFNTIQSRANVLTF	TRBJ2-6	NA	TRBV7-9	NA
TGTGCCAGTAGTAACAGGGGCGCAGGAGATACGCAGTATTTT	CASSNRGAGDTQYF	TRBJ2-3	TRBD1	TRBV19	NA
TGTGCCAGCAGCGTGGGCAGCTCCTACGAGCAGTACTTC	CASSVGSSYEQYF	TRBJ2-7	NA	TRBV9	once
TGCGCCAGCAGTGTAATGTTAGGAGCGGGGGGAAACGATGAGCAGTTCTTC	CASSVMLGAGGNDEQFF	TRBJ2-1	TRBD2	TRBV10-2	NA
TGTGCCAGCAGTTCCCCCAGGACAGGGGGCCTGGCTGAAGCTTTCTTT	CASSSPRTGGLAEAFF	TRBJ1-1	TRBD1	TRBV28	NA
TGCAGCGTTGAAACAGGAGCTAACTATGGCTACACCTTC	CSVETGANYGYTF	TRBJ1-2	NA	TRBV29-1	NA
TGTGCCAGCAGACCCGGACGGTCCTCTGGAAACACCATATATTTT	CASRPGRSSGNTIYF	TRBJ1-3	NA	TRBV7-6	once
TGTGCCAGCAGTCTGGCGGGGGGGCAAGATACGCAGTATTTT	CASSLAGGQDTQYF	TRBJ2-3	TRBD2	TRBV25-1	NA
TGTGCCAGCCTTCCCAGGGGTCGCACTGAAGCTTTCTTT	CASLPRGRTEAFF	TRBJ1-1	NA	TRBV27	NA
TGTGCCACCAGCAGAGATCTGACGACTAGCGGGAGCGAGCAGTACTTC	CATSRDLTTSGSEQYF	TRBJ2-7	TRBD2	TRBV15	NA
TGTGCCAGCAGCCCGTGGGACGGATACACAGATACGCAGTATTTT	CASSPWDGYTDTQYF	TRBJ2-3	NA	TRBV14	NA
TGCAGCGTTGGCGGGGGGGTAATCACAGATACGCAGTATTTT	CSVGGGVITDTQYF	TRBJ2-3	TRBD2	TRBV29-1	NA
TGTGCCAGCAGTTACTCACGAACAGGGTGGCAGTACTTC	CASSYSRTGWQYF	TRBJ2-7	NA	TRBV6-5	NA
TGTGCCAGCAGCTACCCGGGACTAGCTGGGGATACGCAGTATTTT	CASSYPGLAGDTQYF	TRBJ2-3	TRBD2	TRBV7-2	NA
TGTGCCAGCAGTGAGGGACAGGGGCTAAGCAATCAGCCCCAGCATTTT	CASSEGQGLSNQPQHF	TRBJ1-5	TRBD1	TRBV2	NA
TGTGCCAGCAGCTTAGGTAGCAACTACCTAGCAGAACTTTCACCCCTCCACTTT	CASSLGSNYLAELSPLHF	TRBJ1-6	NA	TRBV7-8	NA
TGTGCCAGCAGTCTCCGGGAGGGCGCCTACGAGCAGTACTTC	CASSLREGAYEQYF	TRBJ2-7	TRBD2	TRBV6-5	NA
TGTGCCAGCAGAGACAGGGTGCTTAACGAGCAGTACTTC	CASRDRVLNEQYF	TRBJ2-7	TRBD1	TRBV7-2	NA
TGTGCCAGCAGCTTGGATAATCAGCCCCAGCATTTT	CASSLDNQPQHF	TRBJ1-5	NA	TRBV7-9	few
TGTGCCAGCATAGCTAGCGGGGGCACCGGGGAGCTGTTTTTT	CASIASGGTGELFF	TRBJ2-2	TRBD2	TRBV5-4	NA
TGTGCCAGCAGTGCCTCCGGACTAGCGGGAGCCAAAAACATTCAGTACTTC	CASSASGLAGAKNIQYF	TRBJ2-4	TRBD2	TRBV6-1	NA
TGTGCCTCTAGCGCTGCTTTGGAGACCCAGTACTTC	CASSAALETQYF	TRBJ2-5	NA	TRBV6-1	NA
TGTGCCAGCGAATGGGGGCGGCAAGAGACCCAGTACTTC	CASEWGRQETQYF	TRBJ2-5	NA	TRBV2	NA
TGTGCCAGCAGTCTGGACAGGGTGACTAATCAACCCCAGCATTTT	CASSLDRVTNQPQHF	TRBJ1-5	TRBD1	TRBV7-2	NA
TGCGCCAGCGACACGGGGACGCAAGAGACCCAGTACTTC	CASDTGTQETQYF	TRBJ2-5	NA	TRBV5-1	NA
TGTGCCAGCCGGGGGGGGATGAACACTGAAGCTTTCTTT	CASRGGMNTEAFF	TRBJ1-1	NA	TRBV11-1	NA
TGTGCCAGCAGCCCAGGGGGGGCAGGAGGCTATGGCTACACCTTC	CASSPGGAGGYGYTF	TRBJ1-2	TRBD1	TRBV5-4	NA
TGTGCCAGCGGTGCAGGGGGGGATTCGTGGGATCAGCCCCAGCATTTT	CASGAGGDSWDQPQHF	TRBJ1-5	TRBD1	TRBV2	NA
TGTGCCAGCAGTCAAAGGGAGAGGACGAATTCACCCCTCCACTTT	CASSQRERTNSPLHF	TRBJ1-6	NA	TRBV6-6	NA
TGTGCCAGCAGGCAACTAGCGGGGGGCTACAATGAGCAGTTCTTC	CASRQLAGGYNEQFF	TRBJ2-1	TRBD2	TRBV6-5	few
TGTGCCAGCAGCTCCCGCATGGGCTCACCCCTCCACTTT	CASSSRMGSPLHF	TRBJ1-6	NA	TRBV11-3	NA
TGTGCCAGCAGTTCGGGGGTCACAGATACGCAGTATTTT	CASSSGVTDTQYF	TRBJ2-3	NA	TRBV7-2	NA
TGTGCCAGCAGTGAGGTCTCGACCCAGTACTTC	CASSEVSTQYF	TRBJ2-5	NA	TRBV6-1	NA